A single sample gave rise to the 13 T cell receptor beta chains below, sequenced in a study of cytomegalovirus exposure and HLA in healthy donors. The PCR ran on 60 Vbeta and 13 Jbeta primers. TCRdb's table, derived via immunoSEQ multiplex PCR, lists solely in-frame clones and lacks some. This table has over 100,000 clones, around four fifths appearing once. Sequencing was done on a sample of PBMCs. All receptors derive from a woman aged 45-65 years in good health and CMV-seropositive.

The chain is built from TRBV21-1 and TRBJ2-5; the table's D call, TRBD2, was not checked against the DNA. TRBV21-1 is marked as a pseudogene. CDR3 length: 16 residues. CDR3 sequence (DNA): TGTGCCAGCAGCAACGGGGAAAGCGGGAGTGCAGAGACCCAGTACTTC. Translated: CASSNGESGSAETQYF.

This rearrangement joins TRBV6-5 to TRBJ1-5; D not resolved. The V and J ends lost 6 bases and 5 bases respectively, with 17 bases between them. The CDR3 sequence is 15 residues long. Germline V lookup: CDR1 MNHEY, CDR2 SVGAGI. For the CDR3, the DNA is TGTGCCAGCAGCTATGGCCCGGGTAGAGATCAGCCCCAGCATTTT. Its translation: CASSYGPGRDQPQHF.

This clone was recorded only once. V is TRBV2 and J is TRBJ2-7; D uncertain. Germline V gene sequence: CDR1 SNHLY, CDR2 FYNNEI. V lost 1 base, J lost 7 bases, and 5 bases lay in between. The CDR3 is 11 residues long. The CDR3 DNA sequence: TGTGCCAGCAGTGAAGTGCGGGAGCAGTACTTC. Its protein product is CASSEVREQYF. Complete variable domain (other parts from reference TRBV2 and TRBJ2-7): EPEVTQTPSHQVTQMGQEVILRCVPISNHLYFYWYRQILGQKVEFLVSFYNNEISEKSEIFDDQFSVERPDGSNFTLKIRSTKLEDSAMYFCASSEVREQYFGPGTRLTVT.

The chain uses TRBV6-1 and TRBJ1-1; possible D gene TRBD1, 5 bases. Trimming shortened V by 8 bases and J by 0 bases, and 10 bases separated the two germline ends. CDR1 and CDR2 from the germline V gene are MNHNS and SASEGT. This CDR3 has 13 amino acids. The CDR3 DNA follows: TGTGCCAGCGGTAGGGGCTTGAACACTGAAGCTTTCTTT. This gives the protein CASGRGLNTEAFF.

This chain joins TRBV5-1 and TRBJ2-1; D gene ambiguous. Germline CDR1 is SGHRS and CDR2 is YFSETQ. Trimming removed 0 bases from V and 5 bases from J, with 6 bases in between. The CDR3 is 13 residues long. The CDR3 DNA sequence: TGCGCCAGCAGCTTGGATATAGACAATGAGCAGTTCTTC. Translation: CASSLDIDNEQFF.

The chain links TRBV30 to TRBJ1-1; TRBD1 is a possible D gene (5 bases). V lost 0 bases to trimming and J lost 6 bases, with 14 bases between them. Germline CDR1 and CDR2: GTSNPN and SVGIG (reference sequence). CDR3 length: 14 amino acids. For the CDR3, the DNA is TGTGCCTGGAGTGTCCAGGGTCTGATGCCTGAAGCTTTCTTT. Its translation: CAWSVQGLMPEAFF. Complete variable domain (other parts from reference TRBV30 and TRBJ1-1): SQTIHQWPATLVQPVGSPLSLECTVEGTSNPNLYWYRQAAGRGLQLLFYSVGIGQISSEVPQNLSASRPQDRQFILSSKKLLLSDSGFYLCAWSVQGLMPEAFFGQGTRLTVV.

V usage is TRBV6-6 and J usage is TRBJ2-4; TRBD2 aligns across 10 bases. Germline V CDR1 and CDR2: MNHNY, SVGAGI (reference sequence). The CDR3 runs to 14 residues. Trimming cost V 6 bases and J 6 bases; bases outside gene matches: 5. CDR3 nucleotide sequence: TGTGCCAGCAGCAAGCTAGCGGGGGTAAACATTCAGTACTTC. It codes for CASSKLAGVNIQYF.

The chain uses TRBV10-3 and TRBJ2-3, with 9 bases identical to TRBD2. Trimming at V came to 4 bases and at J to 2 bases, leaving 10 bases not matched to a gene. The CDR3 is 17 residues long. From germline, CDR1 is ENHRY and CDR2 SYGVKD. The chain's CDR3 is CAISGRGSGGDTDTQYF. In nucleotides, the CDR3 is TGTGCCATCAGTGGTAGAGGTAGCGGGGGAGACACAGATACGCAGTATTTT.

V and J are TRBV27 and TRBJ2-7; TRBD2 matches at 10 bases. With V trimmed by 1 base and J by 6 bases, 6 bases remained unmatched. The germline CDR1 and CDR2 sequences are MNHEY and SMNVEV (reference sequence). The CDR3 length is 15 residues. CDR3 coding DNA: TGTGCCAGCAGTTTATATCTAGCGGGAGTATCCGAGCAGTACTTC. Protein: CASSLYLAGVSEQYF.

This rearrangement joins TRBV2 to TRBJ1-5, with D unclear. CDR1 is SNHLY and CDR2 is FYNNEI in the germline V gene. Trimming took 2 bases from V and 6 from J, leaving 11 bases between them. The CDR3 runs to 14 residues. The chain's CDR3 is CASSEMRAPQPQHF. For the CDR3, the DNA is TGTGCCAGCAGTGAAATGCGGGCCCCTCAGCCCCAGCATTTT. Looking up the rest from reference TRBV2 and TRBJ1-5 gives the full variable domain: EPEVTQTPSHQVTQMGQEVILRCVPISNHLYFYWYRQILGQKVEFLVSFYNNEISEKSEIFDDQFSVERPDGSNFTLKIRSTKLEDSAMYFCASSEMRAPQPQHFGDGTRLSIL.

The chain is built from TRBV29-1 and TRBJ2-5, with 7 bases matching TRBD1. This CDR3 comprises 14 residues. The ends lost 7 bases at V and 1 base at J; junction bases unmatched: 9. Germline V gives CDR1 SQVTM, CDR2 ANQGSEA. CDR3 bases: TGCAGCGCCGAGGGGGCGAGGTCCCAAGAGACCCAGTACTTC. It is translated as CSAEGARSQETQYF.

The rearrangement uses TRBV28 and TRBJ2-4; 7 bases match TRBD2. This CDR3 has 13 amino acids. With 2 bases clipped from V and 6 bases from J, the junction kept 1 base outside the gene matches. CDR1 MDHEN and CDR2 SYDVKM come from the germline V gene. This CDR3 reads CASSLREGNIQYF. As DNA, the CDR3 is TGTGCCAGCAGTTTAAGGGAGGGAAACATTCAGTACTTC.

On this clone: At one end, the junction sequence differs from germline, possibly due to a read error. The chain combines TRBV7-7 with TRBJ2-1; TRBD2 might be the D (7 bases). The CDR3 has 16 amino acids. CDR1 and CDR2 from the germline V gene are SSHAT and FNYEAQ (reference sequence). CDR3 loop: CASSLDPGGWGNEQFF. The CDR3 DNA reads TGTGCTAGCAGCTTAGATCCGGGGGGCTGGGGGAATGAGCAGTTCTTC.